The T cell receptor (beta chain) under discussion was sequenced for a study of T cell changes during pregnancy in multiple sclerosis. Repertoires were generated with immunoSEQ multiplex PCR, while TCRdb's copy carries only in-frame clones and drops some. There are roughly 48,000 clones in the sample; about 95% occur only once, and almost 6% lies in the top ten. From germline, CDR1 is SEHNR and CDR2 FQNEAQ (reference sequence). The ends were cut back, 1 base at V and 0 bases at J, with 12 bases in the middle. The CDR3 covers 16 residues. The sample in question was CD8+ T cells from peripheral blood mononuclear cells, obtained in the first trimester of pregnancy. The TCR sequence derives from a female donor with multiple sclerosis, enrolled in a pregnancy study. This chain joins TRBV7-9 and TRBJ1-2, with D possibly TRBD1 on 5 matching bases. The CDR3: CASSLDAGEANYGYTF. The CDR3, as DNA: TGTGCCAGCAGCTTAGATGCGGGGGAGGCTAACTATGGCTACACCTTC.